A single sample is the source of the 13 T cell receptor beta chains below, sequenced in a study of CD8+ T cells in alopecia areata. The sequencing template was cDNA reverse transcribed from extracted RNA. The table came from immunoSEQ multiplex PCR; TCRdb's copy has only in-frame clones and leaves some out. Of 150,000 to 200,000 clones listed, around three fifths are singletons. Treatment: oral pan-JAK inhibitor, 5-10 mg twice daily. Sequenced here: CD4+ T cells sorted from blood, sampled at week 24, from a patient treated with tofacitinib. These receptors all come from a human donor with alopecia areata.

V is TRBV30 and J is TRBJ1-2; 7 bases map to TRBD1. Germline V gene sequence: CDR1 GTSNPN, CDR2 SVGIG (reference sequence). The V segment lost 2 bases and the J segment 2 bases; nucleotides outside the gene matches: 5. This CDR3 has 14 amino acids. CDR3 nucleotide sequence: TGTGCCTGGAGTTTACAGGGGACCAACTATGGCTACACCTTC. Translation: CAWSLQGTNYGYTF.

A single count supports this clone. V gene TRBV27 combines with J gene TRBJ1-6; D possibly corresponds to TRBD1 (5 bases). There are 14 residues in the CDR3. The germline CDR1 and CDR2 sequences are MNHEY and SMNVEV (reference sequence). Trimming stripped 5 bases from V and 10 bases from J, with 15 bases between. Here the CDR3 DNA reads TGTGCCAGCAGTATCGGGGGTTTCGGATCACCCCTCCACTTT. It translates to CASSIGGFGSPLHF.

The chain combines TRBV11-2 with TRBJ2-2, with 8 positions matching TRBD1. Germline loops: CDR1 SGHAT, CDR2 FQNNGV. V lost 0 bases, J lost 2 bases, and 5 bases stayed unmatched. CDR3 size: 17 residues. The CDR3 loop reads CASSLEQGVVNTGELFF. CDR3 bases: TGTGCCAGCAGCTTAGAACAGGGGGTCGTCAACACCGGGGAGCTGTTTTTT.

This clone was seen a handful of times. This chain uses TRBV29-1 with TRBJ2-1; TRBD2 matches at 9 bases. J gave up 5 bases and V 0 bases, and 5 bases lay outside the gene matches. CDR1 is SQVTM, CDR2 ANQGSEA, per germline. The CDR3 has 15 residues. The DNA of the CDR3 is TGCAGCGTTGAAGAGTCTCTAGCGGGGCACAATGAGCAGTTCTTC. Protein: CSVEESLAGHNEQFF.

The rearrangement links TRBV7-3 to TRBJ2-1, with D uncertain. The germline V gene has CDR1 SGHTA and CDR2 FQGTGA. The CDR3 consists of 13 residues. V lost 0 bases to trimming and J lost 8 bases, with 8 bases between them. The CDR3 here is CASSLTYRDEQFF. DNA for the CDR3: TGTGCCAGCAGCTTAACGTATAGAGATGAGCAGTTCTTC.

This clone was picked up a small number of times. The chain carries TRBV6-5 and TRBJ2-3, with TRBD2 matching 10 bases. Trimming at V came to 6 bases and at J to 6 bases, leaving 6 bases not matched to a gene. The CDR3 sequence is 14 residues long. In germline, CDR1 is MNHEY, CDR2 SVGAGI. The CDR3 loop is CASRLAGDADTQYF. The CDR3 DNA sequence: TGTGCCAGCAGGCTAGCGGGGGATGCGGATACGCAGTATTTT.

V usage is TRBV9 and J usage is TRBJ2-5, with 10 bases that match TRBD2. V shed 0 bases and J 2 bases; nucleotides not matched to a gene: 4. The V gene's germline CDR1 is SGDLS and CDR2 YYNGEE. This CDR3 contains 16 residues. As DNA, the CDR3 is TGTGCCAGCAGCGTAGCCCCTAGCGGGGGACAAGAGACCCAGTACTTC. Encoded protein: CASSVAPSGGQETQYF.

A few counts support this clone. This rearrangement joins TRBV6-6 to TRBJ1-2; the D is unclear. V was pared by 4 bases and J by 6 bases, with 15 bases between. This CDR3 contains 14 residues. Germline V gene data show CDR1 as MNHNY and CDR2 as SVGAGI (reference sequence). CDR3 protein: CASSSRPPANGYTF. The CDR3 DNA sequence: TGTGCCAGCAGTTCTCGCCCGCCAGCAAATGGCTACACCTTC.

The table lists this clone with a few counts. V is TRBV30 and J is TRBJ1-5; 7 bases agree with TRBD1. The CDR3 totals 15 residues. CDR1 is GTSNPN and CDR2 is SVGIG in the germline V gene (reference sequence). V lost 3 bases to trimming and J lost 6 bases; unmatched junction nucleotides: 11. CDR3 in amino acids: CAWSRRGGLGQPQHF. The CDR3 DNA reads as TGTGCCTGGAGCCGACGAGGGGGCCTCGGTCAGCCCCAGCATTTT. Drawing the rest from reference TRBV30 and TRBJ1-5, the complete variable domain is SQTIHQWPATLVQPVGSPLSLECTVEGTSNPNLYWYRQAAGRGLQLLFYSVGIGQISSEVPQNLSASRPQDRQFILSSKKLLLSDSGFYLCAWSRRGGLGQPQHFGDGTRLSIL.

This clone has only one observation. V usage is TRBV27 and J usage is TRBJ1-2; D is unclear. The CDR3 is 11 residues long. Trimming shortened V by 4 bases and J by 7 bases, and 7 bases separated the two germline ends. The germline CDR1 and CDR2 sequences are MNHEY and SMNVEV (reference sequence). CDR3 loop: CASSSRRGYTF. The DNA of the CDR3 is TGTGCCAGCAGTTCCCGACGTGGCTACACCTTC.

The V call is TRBV29-1, the J call TRBJ1-5, with 7 bases fitting TRBD1. The CDR3 totals 14 residues. V lost 4 bases and J lost 4; bases outside the gene matches: 7. Germline CDR1 and CDR2: SQVTM and ANQGSEA. The CDR3 reads CSVALGGVNQPQHF. DNA of the CDR3: TGCAGCGTTGCCCTAGGGGGCGTGAATCAGCCCCAGCATTTT.

This clone was observed a handful of times. The chain has TRBV4-2 and TRBJ2-7; maybe TRBD2 (5 bases). The germline V and J ends were trimmed by 0 bases and 2 bases, with 11 bases remaining between them. The germline V gene encodes CDR1 LGHNA and CDR2 YNFKEQ. This CDR3 spans 15 amino acids. The DNA for the CDR3 is TGTGCCAGCAGCCAAGACCCGGGGTTTACCTACGAGCAGTACTTC. Protein product: CASSQDPGFTYEQYF.

The chain combines TRBV4-3 with TRBJ2-3; D unclear. The V gene's germline CDR1 is LGHNA and CDR2 YSLEER. Trimming shortened V by 0 bases and J by 3 bases, and 13 bases separated the two germline ends. CDR3 length: 16 residues. CDR3 in amino acids: CASSQEFGASTDTQYF. CDR3 in DNA: TGCGCCAGCAGCCAAGAGTTCGGCGCAAGTACAGATACGCAGTATTTT.